These 2 T cell receptor beta chains were all obtained from the same sample, sequenced in a study of cytomegalovirus exposure and HLA in healthy donors. PCR used 60 Vbeta primers and 13 Jbeta primers. This table comes from immunoSEQ multiplex PCR, and its TCRdb copy is limited to in-frame clones, with some not included. The repertoire holds more than 200,000 clones, with roughly 84% as singletons. Sequenced sample: PBMCs. Every receptor here comes from a human donor in good health.

This clone has just one count. The V and J genes are TRBV5-4 and TRBJ2-1; tentative D call: TRBD1 (5 bases). The CDR3 sequence is 15 residues long. Germline CDR1 and CDR2: SGHNT and YYREEE (reference sequence). Trimming stripped 0 bases from V and 0 bases from J, with 7 bases between. This chain's CDR3 is CASSLGQGSYNEQFF. The CDR3 region has the DNA TGTGCCAGCAGCTTGGGCCAGGGCTCCTACAATGAGCAGTTCTTC.

This sequence joins TRBV29-1 and TRBJ2-7, with TRBD1 matching 10 bases. The V segment lost 4 bases and the J segment 2 bases; nucleotides outside the gene matches: 11. Germline V gene data show CDR1 as SQVTM and CDR2 as ANQGSEA. This CDR3 contains 16 residues. CDR3 sequence (DNA): TGCAGCGTTGTGTTTGGGACAGGGGAACTAACCTACGAGCAGTACTTC. It codes for CSVVFGTGELTYEQYF.